These 5 T cell receptor beta chains were sequenced from one sample in a study of Graves' ophthalmopathy and Graves' hyperthyroidism (dated by TCRdb to between 2017 and 2018). Instrument used: Illumina HiSeq 2000. For repertoire sequencing, TCR beta CDR3 regions were amplified from RNA transcripts. The first round of RT-PCR was done with HTBI primers and the Qiagen OneStep RT-PCR kit, and was followed by a second round of multiplex PCR, then size selection and purification. Clones were called with MiXCR by TCRdb after fastp trimmed the public reads at Q25, and only in-frame beta chains were retained. A single entry per CDR3 protein holds the most common genes and DNA from its merged rows. This sample has some 750,000 distinct CDR3 sequences in its table, and 40% of those were observed once. Of the sample, approximately 43% is held by the ten largest clones. Sequencing was performed on peripheral blood. These receptors came from an adult man with Graves' ophthalmopathy.

This clonotype was counted ten times or more. The chain combines TRBV7-8 with TRBJ1-1; the D gene is possibly TRBD1 (5 bases). This CDR3 is built from 14 residues. Trimming cost V 2 bases and J 0 bases, with 7 bases left between them. The germline CDR1 and CDR2 sequences are SGHVS and FQNEAQ. In nucleotides, the CDR3 is TGTGCCAGCAGCTTACGACAGCTGAACACTGAAGCTTTCTTT. Its translation: CASSLRQLNTEAFF.

The V and J genes are TRBV29-1 and TRBJ2-5; D remains unclear. In germline, CDR1 is SQVTM, CDR2 ANQGSEA. The CDR3 is 11 amino acids. This CDR3 reads CSARDRNTQYF. The CDR3 bases are TGCAGTGCTAGAGATCGGAACACCCAGTACTTC.

This clonotype was recorded at least ten times. The chain combines TRBV29-1 with TRBJ1-1; a possible D gene is TRBD1 (6 bases). Germline CDR1 is SQVTM and CDR2 is ANQGSEA. The V and J ends lost 5 bases and 0 bases respectively, with 10 bases between them. The CDR3 runs to 13 residues. The CDR3 bases are TGCAGCGTTAACAGGGAAATGAACACTGAAGCTTTCTTT. Protein sequence: CSVNREMNTEAFF.

This clonotype was seen many times. The chain uses TRBV19 and TRBJ2-5; 9 bases fit TRBD1. The CDR3 runs to 13 residues. CDR1 is LNHDA and CDR2 is SQIVND in the germline V gene (reference sequence). J gave up 5 bases and V 9 bases, and 7 bases lay outside the gene matches. In DNA, the CDR3 is TGTGCCAGCGGAACAGGGGGCGTCGAGACCCAGTACTTC. It specifies CASGTGGVETQYF.

Remarks on this clonotype: Since a much larger clone is just one base distant, this may be a read error. This rearrangement joins TRBV7-9 to TRBJ2-7; TRBD1 agrees at 7 bases. Germline V gives CDR1 SEHNR, CDR2 FQNEAQ (reference sequence). The CDR3 runs to 16 residues. Germline trimming cut 2 bases from V and 9 bases from J; bases unmatched to any gene: 16. CDR3 loop: CASSLSGPATGSGQYF. CDR3 sequence (DNA): TGTGCCAGCAGCTTAAGTGGGCCCGCGACAGGGAGCGGGCAGTACTTC.